Each of the 20 T cell receptor beta chains below was sequenced from the same sample in a study of regulatory T cells in long-lasting Graves disease. For TCR beta, libraries came from iRepertoire HTBI primers and Arm-PCR of CDR3 regions. MiXCR was run by TCRdb on the multiplex PCR reads, yielding one entry per CDR3 protein. The sample consists of about 560,000 distinct CDR3 sequences, more than 15% of them appearing once. Time point: newly diagnosed GD, antithyroid drugs for less than 3 months. The TCR library was made from RNA that had been extracted from PBMCs in TRIzol. These data also featured in a second study, about T cells in Graves' hyperthyroidism and ophthalmopathy.

Sequenced material: peripheral blood mononuclear cells (PBMCs), taken at new diagnosis, from a patient treated with antithyroid drugs. These receptors were taken from a man younger than 35 with Graves disease.

This clonotype was recorded many times. The V gene is TRBV2, the J gene TRBJ2-7, with D perhaps TRBD1 or TRBD2 (5 bases each). The CDR3 consists of 13 residues. Germline V gene sequence: CDR1 SNHLY, CDR2 FYNNEI. The V and J ends lost 8 bases and 6 bases respectively, with 17 bases between them. CDR3 sequence reads: CASHRDGVLEQYF. The CDR3 bases are TGTGCCAGCCACCGGGACGGCGTCCTCGAGCAGTACTTC. Full variable domain (rest looked up from reference TRBV2 and TRBJ2-7): EPEVTQTPSHQVTQMGQEVILRCVPISNHLYFYWYRQILGQKVEFLVSFYNNEISEKSEIFDDQFSVERPDGSNFTLKIRSTKLEDSAMYFCASHRDGVLEQYFGPGTRLTVT.

The chain is built from TRBV11-3 and TRBJ2-3; D is possibly TRBD2 (6 bases). The V and J ends lost 1 base and 1 base respectively, with 9 bases between them. The CDR3 is 15 amino acids. Germline loops: CDR1 SGHNT, CDR2 YENEEA. The CDR3 reads CASSLAGARTDTQYF. CDR3 DNA: TGTGCCAGCAGCTTAGCGGGAGCCCGCACAGATACGCAGTATTTT. The full variable domain, its missing parts supplied by reference TRBV11-3 and TRBJ2-3, is EAGVVQSPRYKIIEKKQPVAFWCNPISGHNTLYWYLQNLGQGPELLIRYENEEAVDDSQLPKDRFSAERLKGVDSTLKIQPAELGDSAVYLCASSLAGARTDTQYFGPGTRLTVL.

This clonotype was found a few times. V is TRBV10-3 and J is TRBJ2-7, with 8 positions matching TRBD1. J was trimmed by 0 bases and V by 2 bases; bases with no gene match: 12. The CDR3 has 18 amino acids. Germline-derived CDR1 and CDR2 are ENHRY and SYGVKD. In nucleotides, the CDR3 is TGTGCCATCAGTGAGACCGCTTCTCGGACAGGGAGCTCCTACGAGCAGTACTTC. The encoded protein is CAISETASRTGSSYEQYF.

This clonotype has just a few counts. J is TRBJ2-5 and V is TRBV29-1, with 7 bases lining up with TRBD2. Germline V gene sequence: CDR1 SQVTM, CDR2 ANQGSEA. CDR3 length: 15 amino acids. V was pared by 1 base and J by 7 bases, with 12 bases of the junction left unmatched. The CDR3, as DNA: TGCAGCGTTGAAGGAAGCCCGGCGGGAGTCCGGACCCAGTACTTC. Translation: CSVEGSPAGVRTQYF.

The sample holds many counts of this clonotype. The junction shows a germline mismatch at one end, possibly a read error. The chain has TRBV5-1 and TRBJ1-2; 7 nucleotides match TRBD1. Germline assignment: CDR1 SGHRS and CDR2 YFSETQ. This CDR3 is built from 12 residues. CDR3 nucleotide sequence: TGTGCCAGCAGCTGGGACAGTTATGGCTACACCTTC. Residues: CASSWDSYGYTF.

This rearrangement joins TRBV13 to TRBJ1-6; no definite D call. Germline V gene data show CDR1 as PRHDT and CDR2 as FYEKMQ (reference sequence). The V end lost 5 bases, the J end lost 0 bases, and 11 bases lay between the germline ends. The CDR3 contains 16 residues. CDR3 region: CASSEHGSSYNSPLHF. As DNA, the CDR3 is TGTGCCAGCAGCGAACACGGGAGCTCCTATAATTCACCCCTCCACTTT.

V gene TRBV5-1 combines with J gene TRBJ1-2; D might be TRBD1 (6 bases). This CDR3 is built from 13 residues. CDR1 SGHRS and CDR2 YFSETQ come from the germline V gene. V lost 6 bases to trimming and J lost 8 bases, with 17 bases between them. The CDR3 bases are TGCGCCAGCACCCCGGACAGTCGTAGAGGCTACACCTTC. Protein product: CASTPDSRRGYTF. Drawing the rest from reference TRBV5-1 and TRBJ1-2, the complete variable domain is KAGVTQTPRYLIKTRGQQVTLSCSPISGHRSVSWYQQTPGQGLQFLFEYFSETQRNKGNFPGRFSGRQFSNSRSEMNVSTLELGDSALYLCASTPDSRRGYTFGSGTRLTVV.

This clonotype was seen a few times. The V call is TRBV3-1, the J call TRBJ2-3, with 12 nucleotides matching TRBD2. The CDR3 length is 15 residues. Germline V CDR1 and CDR2: LGHDT, YNNKEL (reference sequence). The junction had 2 bases not matched to a gene; V was cut back by 1 base and J by 6 bases. The CDR3 sequence is CASSQATSGSDTQYF. The CDR3 DNA reads as TGTGCCAGCAGCCAAGCGACTAGCGGGAGTGATACGCAGTATTTT.

A few counts support this clonotype. The chain carries TRBV5-1 and TRBJ1-2; no definite D call. Trimming shortened V by 4 bases and J by 1 base, and 8 bases separated the two germline ends. CDR1 is SGHRS and CDR2 is YFSETQ in the germline V gene. This CDR3 has 13 amino acids. CDR3 residues: CASSLRNNYGYTF. The CDR3 bases are TGCGCCAGCAGCCTCCGGAATAACTATGGCTACACCTTC.

This clonotype was recorded at least ten times. This rearrangement joins TRBV5-1 to TRBJ2-7; TRBD1 matches at 7 bases. The germline V gene has CDR1 SGHRS and CDR2 YFSETQ. This CDR3 contains 15 residues. Germline trimming cut 4 bases from V and 2 bases from J; bases unmatched to any gene: 9. The CDR3 protein is CASSVGTAVTYEQYF. In DNA, the CDR3 is TGCGCCAGCAGCGTAGGGACAGCCGTCACCTACGAGCAGTACTTC.

This clonotype showed up just a few times. The chain links TRBV29-1 to TRBJ1-2, with D perhaps TRBD1 (5 bases). CDR1 and CDR2 from the germline V gene are SQVTM and ANQGSEA. The CDR3 extends over 17 amino acids. Trimming pared 7 bases from V and 2 bases from J, leaving 26 bases between. CDR3 DNA: TGCAGCGCCGGGGAAACCGCGCGGAGGGGCGCCAACTATGGCTACACCTTC. It codes for CSAGETARRGANYGYTF.

This clonotype was detected many times. The CDR3, as DNA: TGTGCCTGGAGTGTGATGCGGAACACAGATACGCAGTATTTT. Protein sequence: CAWSVMRNTDTQYF. The genes are TRBV30 and TRBJ2-3; the D is unclear. The V end was cut by 0 bases, the J end by 2 bases, with 9 bases between. Germline V gives CDR1 GTSNPN, CDR2 SVGIG (reference sequence). This CDR3 contains 14 residues. Full variable domain (outside the CDR3, taken from reference TRBV30 and TRBJ2-3): SQTIHQWPATLVQPVGSPLSLECTVEGTSNPNLYWYRQAAGRGLQLLFYSVGIGQISSEVPQNLSASRPQDRQFILSSKKLLLSDSGFYLCAWSVMRNTDTQYFGPGTRLTVL.

Only a few counts were recorded for this clonotype. The chain combines TRBV9 with TRBJ2-3; the match to TRBD2 covers 7 bases. The CDR3 consists of 15 residues. Germline V gene data show CDR1 as SGDLS and CDR2 as YYNGEE. Trimming at V came to 0 bases and at J to 1 base, leaving 2 bases not matched to a gene. This CDR3 is CASSVGGSGTDTQYF. CDR3 nucleotides: TGTGCCAGCAGCGTAGGCGGGAGTGGCACAGATACGCAGTATTTT.

This clonotype was counted many times. The chain recombines TRBV4-1 with TRBJ2-5, with unresolved D. V shed 0 bases and J shed 2 bases, with 10 bases lying between them. The CDR3 runs to 15 residues. CDR1 and CDR2 from the germline V gene are MGHRA and YSYEKL. CDR3 nucleotide sequence: TGCGCCAGCAGCCAAGATCAGCGCTTGCAAGAGACCCAGTACTTC. Its translation: CASSQDQRLQETQYF.

This clonotype was counted only a few times. The CDR3 here is CASSHGPGQGGTGELFF. CDR3 DNA sequence: TGCGCCAGCAGCCATGGCCCGGGACAGGGGGGCACCGGGGAGCTGTTTTTT. The chain couples TRBV5-1 to TRBJ2-2, with 11 bases aligning to TRBD1. After removal of 4 bases from V and 4 bases from J, the junction contained 9 bases not matched to a gene. Per germline, CDR1 SGHRS and CDR2 YFSETQ. The CDR3 has 17 amino acids.

The chain carries TRBV28 and TRBJ1-1; unclear D gene. The CDR3 consists of 9 residues. Germline-derived CDR1 and CDR2 are MDHEN and SYDVKM. Trimming removed 8 bases from V and 5 bases from J, with 3 bases in between. CDR3: CASGTEAFF. The CDR3 region has the DNA TGTGCCAGCGGAACTGAAGCTTTCTTT.

This clonotype was recorded at least ten times. This sequence joins TRBV27 and TRBJ2-3; a weak D match, TRBD1 (6 bases). Germline CDR1 MNHEY, CDR2 SMNVEV (reference sequence). The CDR3 runs to 14 residues. Trimming pared 2 bases from V and 2 bases from J, leaving 8 bases between. CDR3 nucleotides: TGTGCCAGCAGTTTAGGACAGCCCACAGATACGCAGTATTTT. Amino acid sequence: CASSLGQPTDTQYF.

This clonotype was counted many times. The chain joins TRBV2 to TRBJ2-5, with D possibly called TRBD1 or TRBD2 (5 bases each). The germline V gene encodes CDR1 SNHLY and CDR2 FYNNEI. This CDR3 is built from 18 residues. Deletions cut 3 bases from V and 5 bases from J, with 25 bases between. The DNA for the CDR3 is TGTGCCAGCAGTGATACTGCACTATTGGGGGTGGGGACGGAGACCCAGTACTTC. As protein: CASSDTALLGVGTETQYF.

The rearrangement links TRBV6-5 to TRBJ2-2; D is perhaps TRBD1 (5 bases). The germline gives CDR1 MNHEY, CDR2 SVGAGI. V was clipped by 1 base and J by 1 base, with 7 bases between them. The CDR3 runs 15 residues. The CDR3 nucleotides are TGTGCCAGCAGTTACTTCCAGGGGAACACCGGGGAGCTGTTTTTT. This gives the protein CASSYFQGNTGELFF.

J is TRBJ1-1 and V is TRBV29-1, with unresolved D. Trimming left V 4 bases short and J 0 bases short, with 15 bases between. The CDR3 spans 15 residues. Germline V lookup: CDR1 SQVTM, CDR2 ANQGSEA. CDR3 sequence (DNA): TGCAGCGTTGTGGTACAGCCATTAGTGAACACTGAAGCTTTCTTT. Encoded protein: CSVVVQPLVNTEAFF.